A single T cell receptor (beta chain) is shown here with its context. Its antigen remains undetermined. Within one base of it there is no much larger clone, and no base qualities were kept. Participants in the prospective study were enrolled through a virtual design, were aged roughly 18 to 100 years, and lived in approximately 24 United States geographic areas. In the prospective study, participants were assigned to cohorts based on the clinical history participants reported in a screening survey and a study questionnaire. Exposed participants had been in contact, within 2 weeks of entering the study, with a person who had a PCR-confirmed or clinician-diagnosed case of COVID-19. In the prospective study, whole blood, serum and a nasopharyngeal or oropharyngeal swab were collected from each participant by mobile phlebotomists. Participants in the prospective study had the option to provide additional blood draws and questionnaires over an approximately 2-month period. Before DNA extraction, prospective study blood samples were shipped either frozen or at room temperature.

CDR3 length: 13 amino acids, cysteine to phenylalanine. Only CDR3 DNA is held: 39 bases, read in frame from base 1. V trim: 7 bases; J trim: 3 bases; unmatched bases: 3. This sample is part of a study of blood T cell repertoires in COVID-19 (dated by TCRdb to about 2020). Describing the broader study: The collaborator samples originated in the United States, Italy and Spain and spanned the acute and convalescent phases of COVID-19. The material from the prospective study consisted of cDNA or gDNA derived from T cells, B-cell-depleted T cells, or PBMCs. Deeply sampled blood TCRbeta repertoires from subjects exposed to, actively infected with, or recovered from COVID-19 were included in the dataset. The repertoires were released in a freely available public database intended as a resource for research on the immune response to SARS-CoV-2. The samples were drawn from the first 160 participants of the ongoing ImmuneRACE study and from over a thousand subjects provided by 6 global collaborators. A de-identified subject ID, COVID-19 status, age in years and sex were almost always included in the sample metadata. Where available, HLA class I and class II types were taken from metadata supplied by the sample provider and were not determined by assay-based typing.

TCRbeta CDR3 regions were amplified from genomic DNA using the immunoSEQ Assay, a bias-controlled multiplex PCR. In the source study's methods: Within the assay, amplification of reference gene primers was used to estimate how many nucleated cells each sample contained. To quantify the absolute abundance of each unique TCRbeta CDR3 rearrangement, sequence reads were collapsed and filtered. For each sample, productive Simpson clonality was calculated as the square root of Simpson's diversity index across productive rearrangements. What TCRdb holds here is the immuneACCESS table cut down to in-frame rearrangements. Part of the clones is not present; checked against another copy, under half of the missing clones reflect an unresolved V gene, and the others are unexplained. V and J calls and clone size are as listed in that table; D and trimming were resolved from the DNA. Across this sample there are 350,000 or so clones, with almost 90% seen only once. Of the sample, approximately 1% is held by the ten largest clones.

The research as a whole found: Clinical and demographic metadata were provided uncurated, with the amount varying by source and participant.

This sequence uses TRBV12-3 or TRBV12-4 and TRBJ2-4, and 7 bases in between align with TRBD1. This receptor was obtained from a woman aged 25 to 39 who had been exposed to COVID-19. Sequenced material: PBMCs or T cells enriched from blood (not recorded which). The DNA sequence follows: TGTGCCAGCACAAGGACAGGCAAAAACATTCAGTACTTC. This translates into CASTRTGKNIQYF.